The clone carrying this T cell receptor beta chain was detected a few times. Stated treatment: therapeutic diphenylcyclopropenone sensitization with weekly scalp DPC. Phlebotomy was performed prior to application of every patch test. These data are taken from a study of human T cells and chemical hapten exposure. Individual cDNA molecules each carried unique molecular identifiers attached by the library. One entry per CDR3 protein, called by TCRdb with MiXCR from the reads. The table records about 3,500 distinct CDR3 sequences, 40% to 60% of them present only once. Germline V lookup: CDR1 DFQATT, CDR2 SNEGSKA (reference sequence). CDR3 length equals 13 residues.

This sequence originates from an adult with alopecia areata. Some clones in this sample may be carry-over from other donors' samples. This table probably holds off-target reads from a library built for another chain. The source material was whole blood, sampled before DPC sensitization or 2, 6, or about 24 weeks after (not recorded which). The chain couples TRBV20-1 to TRBJ1-1, with D tentatively TRBD1 (6 bases). The CDR3 DNA is TGCAGGCCCGGGGGCGTCGAGAACACTGAAGCTTTCTTT. As protein: CRPGGVENTEAFF.